These T cell receptor beta chains were read from a single sample in a study of shared clonotypes between healthy human individuals. This table comes from immunoSEQ multiplex PCR, and its TCRdb copy is limited to in-frame clones, with some not included. The sample yields millions of clones, around nine tenths seen once. The sample consisted of naive CD4+ T cells sorted from blood. The receptors here all came from a man between 18 and 29 years old in good health. Both conserved end residues are part of each CDR3. A D gene is named only where the DNA matches it firmly. Clone size is shown for a subset of rows, as once, few, many or a class of expanded clone.

D gene | clone size | J gene | V gene | CDR3 protein | CDR3 DNA
- | - | TRBJ2-1 | TRBV18 | CASSISGNEQFF | TGTGCCAGCTCAATCTCGGGGAATGAGCAGTTCTTC
TRBD1 | few | TRBJ1-2 | TRBV18 | CASSPSRGYGYTF | TGTGCCAGCTCACCATCCAGGGGGTATGGCTACACCTTC
- | - | TRBJ1-1 | TRBV7-9 | CASSETPGTEAFF | TGTGCCAGCAGTGAAACTCCAGGCACTGAAGCTTTCTTT
- | - | TRBJ2-7 | TRBV6-6 | CASSYSGVGSYEQYF | TGTGCCAGCAGTTACTCAGGGGTTGGATCCTACGAGCAGTACTTC
- | - | TRBJ2-2 | TRBV9 | CASSVSPNTGELFF | TGTGCCAGCAGCGTTAGTCCGAACACCGGGGAGCTGTTTTTT
- | - | TRBJ1-1 | TRBV28 | CASFTGWADTEAFF | TGTGCCAGTTTTACAGGGTGGGCGGACACTGAAGCTTTCTTT
- | - | TRBJ2-7 | TRBV2 | CASSANDYEQYF | TGTGCCAGCAGTGCCAATGACTACGAGCAGTACTTC
- | - | TRBJ1-4 | TRBV5-5 | CASSLVGAGEKLFF | TGTGCCAGCAGCTTGGTGGGGGCAGGTGAAAAACTGTTTTTT
- | - | TRBJ2-7 | TRBV7-9 | CASSLGQPYEQYF | TGTGCCAGCAGCTTAGGCCAGCCCTACGAGCAGTACTTC
- | - | TRBJ2-7 | TRBV10-3 | CAISVLGAYEQYF | TGTGCCATCAGTGTATTAGGGGCCTACGAGCAGTACTTC
- | - | TRBJ2-3 | TRBV9 | CASSVIAIGDTQYF | TGTGCCAGCAGCGTAATAGCGATCGGAGATACGCAGTATTTT
- | - | TRBJ2-2 | TRBV7-2 | CASSLQGSVSTGELFF | TGTGCCAGCAGCTTGCAGGGGTCGGTGAGCACCGGGGAGCTGTTTTTT
TRBD1 | - | TRBJ1-5 | TRBV6-5 | CASSRGQGSNQPQHF | TGTGCCAGCAGCCGAGGACAGGGTAGCAATCAGCCCCAGCATTTT
- | - | TRBJ1-3 | TRBV2 | CASSEQGNTIYF | TGTGCCAGCTCTGAACAGGGAAACACCATATATTTT
- | - | TRBJ2-3 | TRBV5-1 | CASSLGGSDTQYF | TGCGCCAGCAGCTTGGGAGGATCAGATACGCAGTATTTT
- | once | TRBJ1-3 | TRBV6-5 | CASSYSGAGGNTIYF | TGTGCCAGCAGTTACTCAGGGGCTGGTGGAAACACCATATATTTT
TRBD2 | - | TRBJ2-1 | TRBV18 | CASSPLAGGRQFF | TGTGCCAGCTCACCACTAGCGGGAGGGAGGCAGTTCTTC
- | - | TRBJ1-1 | TRBV19 | CASSVGWTEAFF | TGTGCCAGTAGTGTTGGTTGGACTGAAGCTTTCTTT
- | - | TRBJ1-1 | TRBV14 | CASSPNTLPGSVTEAFF | TGTGCCAGCAGCCCCAATACCTTACCAGGGTCAGTCACTGAAGCTTTCTTT
- | - | TRBJ2-1 | TRBV7-2 | CASSLVGGLEEQFF | TGTGCCAGCAGCTTAGTCGGGGGCCTTGAGGAGCAGTTCTTC
TRBD1 | few | TRBJ2-7 | TRBV5-1 | CASSPGQVSYEQYF | TGCGCCAGCAGCCCCGGACAGGTCTCCTACGAGCAGTACTTC
- | - | TRBJ1-6 | TRBV7-8 | CASSLAGAGSPLHF | TGTGCCAGCAGCTTAGCTGGGGCTGGATCACCCCTCCACTTT
TRBD2 | - | TRBJ2-1 | TRBV19 | CASSGASGGHEQFF | TGTGCCAGTAGTGGAGCTAGCGGGGGGCATGAGCAGTTCTTC
- | - | TRBJ2-3 | TRBV5-1 | CASSLGYGASGTDTQYF | TGCGCCAGCAGCTTGGGGTATGGGGCTAGCGGCACAGATACGCAGTATTTT
TRBD1 | - | TRBJ2-7 | TRBV13 | CASSLGLVGQVGFQSSYEQYF | TGTGCCAGCAGCTTAGGCCTAGTGGGACAGGTCGGCTTCCAGAGCTCCTACGAGCAGTACTTC
- | - | TRBJ2-3 | TRBV7-9 | CASSSQGTQYF | TGTGCCAGCAGCTCACAGGGTACGCAGTATTTT
- | once | TRBJ1-2 | TRBV30 | CAWRGQGYYGYTF | TGTGCCTGGAGAGGCCAGGGGTACTATGGCTACACCTTC
TRBD1 | - | TRBJ1-4 | TRBV19 | CASSLRQGAPGEKLFF | TGTGCCAGTAGCTTGCGACAGGGGGCGCCTGGTGAAAAACTGTTTTTT
TRBD2 | - | TRBJ2-3 | TRBV14 | CASSQVFSAGGLTDTQYF | TGTGCCAGCAGCCAAGTCTTTTCGGCGGGGGGGCTCACAGATACGCAGTATTTT
- | - | TRBJ2-7 | TRBV21-1 | CASNAPGGGEQYF | TGTGCCAGCAACGCCCCCGGGGGAGGCGAGCAGTACTTC
- | - | TRBJ2-2 | TRBV2 | CASSRATVPTGELFF | TGTGCCAGCAGCCGAGCGACAGTTCCTACCGGGGAGCTGTTTTTT
TRBD2 | - | TRBJ2-3 | TRBV11-2 | CASSLADSGRGPDTQYF | TGTGCCAGCAGCTTAGCAGATTCCGGGAGGGGCCCAGATACGCAGTATTTT
TRBD1 | - | TRBJ1-1 | TRBV2 | CASSASGTGGEAFF | TGTGCCAGCAGTGCATCCGGGACAGGGGGTGAAGCTTTCTTT
- | - | TRBJ2-1 | TRBV7-8 | CASSLHPRPGKHNEQFF | TGTGCCAGCAGCTTACACCCGAGGCCAGGGAAGCACAATGAGCAGTTCTTC
- | - | TRBJ1-2 | TRBV6-5 | CASSYYRGSNYGYTF | TGTGCCAGCAGTTACTACCGGGGGTCTAACTATGGCTACACCTTC
TRBD1 | - | TRBJ2-4 | TRBV27 | CASSPRGQELAKNIQYF | TGTGCCAGCAGCCCTCGGGGACAGGAACTAGCCAAAAACATTCAGTACTTC
TRBD1 | - | TRBJ2-7 | TRBV19 | CASSAGDRVFEQYF | TGTGCCAGTAGTGCCGGGGACAGGGTATTCGAGCAGTACTTC